This T cell receptor beta chain originates from a study of cytomegalovirus exposure and HLA in healthy donors. Some clones are missing from TCRdb's copy, which holds only in-frame ones; the method was immunoSEQ multiplex PCR. The sample carries around 150,000 clones, over 85% recorded once. There are 17 residues in the CDR3. Germline trimming cut 1 base from V and 1 base from J; bases unmatched to any gene: 8. Germline values: CDR1 SGHAT, CDR2 FQNNGV. The approximately 120-subject validation cohort, separate from the approximately 630-subject first cohort, included the donors. Study conclusions and caveats: Most TCRs appeared rarely, but some public TCRs recurred in many donors. Researchers catalogued over 150 TCR beta chains as cytomegalovirus-associated. The authors confirmed in vitro that three CMV-associated chains were specific for CMV antigens.

Concerning this clone itself: Its antigen remains unknown.

The clonotype originates from a man between 18 and 35 years old in good health and CMV-seropositive. The sample comprised PBMCs. This chain joins TRBV11-2 and TRBJ1-2; 8 bases agree with TRBD1. CDR3 nucleotides: TGTGCCAGCAGCTTAGGCTTAGGGACAGGAGATAACTATGGCTACACCTTC. This sequence encodes CASSLGLGTGDNYGYTF.